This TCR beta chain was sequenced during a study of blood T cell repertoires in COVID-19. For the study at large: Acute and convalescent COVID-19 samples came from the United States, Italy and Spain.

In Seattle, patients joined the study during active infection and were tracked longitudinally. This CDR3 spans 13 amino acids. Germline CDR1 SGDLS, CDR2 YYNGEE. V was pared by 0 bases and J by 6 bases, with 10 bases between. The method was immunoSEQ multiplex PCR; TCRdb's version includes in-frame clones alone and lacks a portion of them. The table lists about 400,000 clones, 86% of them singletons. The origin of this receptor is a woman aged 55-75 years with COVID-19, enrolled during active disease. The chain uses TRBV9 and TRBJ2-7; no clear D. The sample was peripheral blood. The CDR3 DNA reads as TGTGCCAGCAGCGTAGCTACCTGGGCCGAGCAGTACTTC. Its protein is CASSVATWAEQYF.